One and the same sample provided the 26 T cell receptor beta chains below, sequenced in a study of blood T cell repertoires in COVID-19. TCRdb's copy holds only in-frame clones and misses some; the assay was immunoSEQ multiplex PCR. The sample consists of roughly 160,000 clones, 87% of them appearing once. Specimen: peripheral blood. These receptors were collected from a woman in her 70s with COVID-19, enrolled during active disease.

This clone has just a few counts. The rearrangement uses TRBV30 and TRBJ1-6; 11 nucleotides match TRBD1. This CDR3 is built from 17 residues. The junction had 9 bases not matched to a gene; V was cut back by 2 bases and J by 6 bases. Germline CDR1 reads GTSNPN; CDR2 reads SVGIG (reference sequence). The CDR3 DNA reads as TGTGCCTGGAGTTTCCCGGGACAGGGGGATCTTAATTCACCCCTCCACTTT. It codes for CAWSFPGQGDLNSPLHF.

The gene calls are TRBV6-5 and TRBJ1-3, with D perhaps TRBD1 (6 bases). V gave up 5 bases and J gave up 3 bases, with 14 bases separating them. The CDR3 is 15 amino acids. CDR1 and CDR2 (germline): MNHEY, SVGAGI. The CDR3 nucleotides are TGTGCCAGCAGTAATACAGGGTCGGGTGGAAACACCATATATTTT. It is translated as CASSNTGSGGNTIYF.

J is TRBJ2-1 and V is TRBV15; 8 nucleotides match TRBD1. The junction had 5 bases not matched to a gene; V was cut back by 3 bases and J by 4 bases. The germline V gene encodes CDR1 LNHNV and CDR2 YYDKDF (reference sequence). The CDR3 has 15 amino acids. CDR3 residues: CATSSRDRSYNEQFF. The CDR3 DNA sequence: TGTGCCACCAGCAGCCGGGACAGGTCATACAATGAGCAGTTCTTC.

V gene TRBV28 combines with J gene TRBJ1-6, with D possibly matching TRBD1 (5 bases). V gave up 9 bases and J gave up 8 bases, with 14 bases separating them. The CDR3 runs 13 residues. CDR1 is MDHEN, CDR2 SYDVKM, per germline. CDR3 in DNA: TGTGCCAGTCTACAGGACACCTATTCACCCCTCCACTTT. Its protein product is CASLQDTYSPLHF.

This chain links TRBV10-1 with TRBJ2-5; maybe TRBD2 (5 bases). From germline, CDR1 is WNHNN and CDR2 SYGVQD (reference sequence). V gave up 0 bases and J gave up 7 bases, with 12 bases separating them. The CDR3 length is 14 residues. This chain's CDR3 is CASSESPASPTQYF. The CDR3 coding sequence is TGCGCCAGCAGTGAGTCTCCGGCTAGCCCGACCCAGTACTTC.

This chain links TRBV10-3 with TRBJ2-7; D is perhaps TRBD1 (6 bases). Germline CDR1 reads ENHRY; CDR2 reads SYGVKD. Trimming took off 8 bases at V and 3 bases at J, with 20 bases between the two ends. The CDR3 extends over 15 amino acids. DNA of the CDR3: TGTGCCATCGGGAACCCTATGACAGGAGGCTACGAGCAGTACTTC. It is translated as CAIGNPMTGGYEQYF.

The chain couples TRBV19 to TRBJ2-5; TRBD2 matches at 11 bases. J gave up 5 bases and V 5 bases, and 10 bases lay outside the gene matches. The CDR3 has 16 residues. Germline lookup yields CDR1 LNHDA and CDR2 SQIVND (reference sequence). This chain's CDR3 is CASSVQLAGGGETQYF. The CDR3, as DNA: TGTGCCAGTAGTGTACAGCTAGCGGGGGGCGGGGAGACCCAGTACTTC.

The chain couples TRBV19 to TRBJ1-1, with a weak D call TRBD1 (6 bases). V was clipped by 5 bases and J by 2 bases, with 12 bases between them. The CDR3 is 14 amino acids. Germline V CDR1 and CDR2: LNHDA, SQIVND (reference sequence). The CDR3 bases are TGTGCCAGTAGTGTACAGGGTCTCAACACTGAAGCTTTCTTT. Encoded protein: CASSVQGLNTEAFF. The whole variable domain, remainder taken from reference TRBV19 and TRBJ1-1, is DGGITQSPKYLFRKEGQNVTLSCEQNLNHDAMYWYRQDPGQGLRLIYYSQIVNDFQKGDIAEGYSVSREKKESFPLTVTSAQKNPTAFYLCASSVQGLNTEAFFGQGTRLTVV.

This chain joins TRBV28 and TRBJ1-4; 10 nucleotides match TRBD1. Trimming cost V 6 bases and J 8 bases; bases outside gene matches: 12. CDR3 length: 16 residues. Germline CDR1 reads MDHEN; CDR2 reads SYDVKM. The CDR3 sequence: CASRRQGALLGEKLFF. As DNA, the CDR3 is TGTGCCAGCAGACGACAGGGGGCCCTCTTAGGGGAAAAACTGTTTTTT.

The genes are TRBV3-1 (or the pseudogene TRBV3-2) and TRBJ1-3; 8 bases line up with TRBD1. The CDR3 is made up of 16 amino acids. With 3 bases clipped from V and 3 bases from J, the junction kept 7 bases outside the gene matches. The germline V gene has CDR1 LGHDT and CDR2 YNNKEL (reference sequence). CDR3 protein: CASSHVPGGSGNTIYF. CDR3 sequence (DNA): TGTGCCAGCAGCCATGTCCCAGGGGGCAGTGGAAACACCATATATTTT.

The V call is TRBV11-2, the J call TRBJ1-1; 9 bases are a match to TRBD1. CDR1 is SGHAT and CDR2 is FQNNGV in the germline V gene. The CDR3 length is 19 residues. With V trimmed by 1 base and J by 5 bases, 17 bases remained unmatched. CDR3 sequence reads: CASSLAIIPRDREDTEAFF. The CDR3 DNA reads TGTGCCAGCAGCTTAGCGATAATCCCCCGGGACAGGGAAGATACTGAAGCTTTCTTT.

J is TRBJ2-1 and V is TRBV7-8; 9 bases fit TRBD2. J was trimmed by 4 bases and V by 4 bases; bases with no gene match: 2. The CDR3 is 14 residues long. Germline CDR1 SGHVS, CDR2 FQNEAQ. Here the CDR3 reads CASSSSGVYNEQFF. The CDR3 region has the DNA TGTGCCAGCAGCTCTAGCGGGGTTTACAATGAGCAGTTCTTC.

This clone was observed a few times. The chain links TRBV5-1 to TRBJ1-6; the D gene is possibly TRBD1 (6 bases). Germline V gene sequence: CDR1 SGHRS, CDR2 YFSETQ. The length of the CDR3 is 13 residues. V lost 0 bases and J 12 bases, leaving 10 bases between the germline ends. CDR3 nucleotide sequence: TGCGCCAGCAGCTTGGAACAGGGCAAACCCCTCCACTTT. Its protein product is CASSLEQGKPLHF.

The chain employs TRBV7-2 and TRBJ1-5, with 9 bases fitting TRBD1. The germline CDR1 and CDR2 sequences are SGHTA and FQGNSA. The CDR3 is 16 amino acids. The junction had 12 bases not matched to a gene; V was cut back by 6 bases and J by 6 bases. The DNA of the CDR3 is TGTGCCAGCAGATCATCGCACAGGGGGCTGGGTCAGCCCCAGCATTTT. This encodes CASRSSHRGLGQPQHF.

The V gene is TRBV5-6, the J gene TRBJ2-4, with 7 nucleotides matching TRBD1. With V trimmed by 5 bases and J by 8 bases, 13 bases remained unmatched. The length of the CDR3 is 15 residues. Germline loops: CDR1 SGHDT, CDR2 YYEEEE. The CDR3 coding sequence is TGTGCCAGCAGGGAAGGGGGCAAAGTGGTGGACATTCAGTACTTC. Residues: CASREGGKVVDIQYF.

The V and J genes are TRBV6-2 or TRBV6-3 and TRBJ1-2; D uncertain. The CDR3 is made up of 11 amino acids. The V and J ends lost 2 bases and 7 bases respectively, with 5 bases between them. Per the germline V gene, CDR1 is MNHEY and CDR2 is SVGEGT. The CDR3 DNA reads as TGTGCCAGCAGTTACGGGCTTGGCTACACCTTC. As protein: CASSYGLGYTF.

The chain combines TRBV10-2 with TRBJ2-5; 8 nucleotides agree with TRBD1. The CDR3 is 16 amino acids. Germline V gene lookup returns CDR1 WSHSY and CDR2 SAAADI. The V segment lost 7 bases and the J segment 3 bases; nucleotides outside the gene matches: 13. CDR3: CASKGGGTGSKETQYF. Written as DNA, the CDR3 is TGCGCCAGCAAGGGAGGAGGGACAGGATCTAAAGAGACCCAGTACTTC.

V usage is TRBV7-2 and J usage is TRBJ1-4, with 7 bases aligning to TRBD1. V was pared by 3 bases and J by 4 bases, with 2 bases of the junction left unmatched. Germline lookup yields CDR1 SGHTA and CDR2 FQGNSA. This CDR3 region has 14 residues. CDR3 in DNA: TGTGCCAGCAGCTTCGACAGGGATAATGAAAAACTGTTTTTT. This codes for CASSFDRDNEKLFF.

V usage is TRBV13 and J usage is TRBJ1-1; TRBD1 agrees at 9 bases. The germline gives CDR1 PRHDT, CDR2 FYEKMQ (reference sequence). The CDR3 is 15 residues long. V lost 5 bases, J lost 2 bases, and 6 bases stayed unmatched. CDR3 in amino acids: CASSLRTGVNTEAFF. CDR3 DNA: TGTGCCAGCAGCCTCCGGACAGGGGTAAACACTGAAGCTTTCTTT.

The chain is built from TRBV12-3 or TRBV12-4 and TRBJ1-5, with 7 bases identical to TRBD1. J lost 7 bases, V lost 6 bases, and 6 bases had no gene match. The CDR3 has 13 amino acids. The CDR3 loop is CASRPGGGQPQHF. The CDR3 region has the DNA TGTGCCAGCAGACCAGGGGGTGGGCAGCCCCAGCATTTT.

The J gene is TRBJ1-6, the V gene TRBV30; D unclear. Trimming cost V 0 bases and J 7 bases, with 13 bases left between them. This CDR3 has 15 residues. Per the germline V gene, CDR1 is GTSNPN and CDR2 is SVGIG (reference sequence). The CDR3 is CAWSVGPGINSPLHF. CDR3 DNA: TGTGCCTGGAGTGTAGGTCCAGGAATCAATTCACCCCTCCACTTT. The full variable domain, its missing parts supplied by reference TRBV30 and TRBJ1-6, is SQTIHQWPATLVQPVGSPLSLECTVEGTSNPNLYWYRQAAGRGLQLLFYSVGIGQISSEVPQNLSASRPQDRQFILSSKKLLLSDSGFYLCAWSVGPGINSPLHFGNGTRLTVT.

The chain joins TRBV28 to TRBJ2-3; 9 nucleotides align to TRBD1. V shed 6 bases, J shed 2 bases, and the junction held 6 bases outside the gene matches. CDR3 size: 15 residues. Germline V lookup: CDR1 MDHEN, CDR2 SYDVKM. CDR3 nucleotide sequence: TGTGCCAGCAGACCCAGGACAGGGGTCACAGATACGCAGTATTTT. Its protein product is CASRPRTGVTDTQYF.

V is TRBV7-9 and J is TRBJ1-6; D unclear. Per germline, CDR1 SEHNR and CDR2 FQNEAQ (reference sequence). Trimming cost V 1 base and J 5 bases, with 6 bases left between them. The CDR3 loop spans 14 amino acids. The CDR3 loop is CASSLVHDNSPLHF. Here the CDR3 DNA reads TGTGCCAGCAGCTTAGTACACGATAATTCACCCCTCCACTTT.

The J gene is TRBJ2-5, the V gene TRBV5-1, with D perhaps TRBD1 (6 bases). V shed 4 bases and J shed 2 bases, with 12 bases lying between them. The CDR3 consists of 14 residues. Germline V gene sequence: CDR1 SGHRS, CDR2 YFSETQ. The CDR3 DNA is TGCGCCAGCAGCCCGGGGACAAAACAAGAGACCCAGTACTTC. Residues: CASSPGTKQETQYF.

Of note for this clone: At one end, the junction sequence differs from germline, possibly due to a read error. The chain carries TRBV2 and TRBJ1-1, with 7 bases that match TRBD1. The CDR3 consists of 14 residues. Germline values: CDR1 SNHLY, CDR2 FYNNEI. The CDR3 protein is CASSEGDRRAEAFF. CDR3 DNA: TGTGCCAGCAGCGAAGGGGACAGAAGGGCTGAAGCTTTCTTT.

This chain uses TRBV14 with TRBJ1-6; D unclear. The CDR3 consists of 13 residues. Trimming took off 0 bases at V and 8 bases at J, with 5 bases between the two ends. Looked up from germline, CDR1 is SGHDN and CDR2 is FVKESK. CDR3 bases: TGTGCCAGCAGCCAAGATCGTCATTCACCCCTCCACTTT. This translates into CASSQDRHSPLHF.